What follows are 21 T cell receptor beta chains derived from one specimen sequenced in a study of shared clonotypes between healthy human individuals. Only in-frame clones appear in the TCRdb table, and some are missing; sequencing was by immunoSEQ multiplex PCR. This sample has around 2.1 million clones, with approximately 96% found just once. Input material: naive CD4+ T cells sorted from blood. Indicated subset: CD45RA+ positively selected. The source of these receptors is a man younger than 35 in good health.

The chain combines TRBV18 with TRBJ2-1; the D gene is possibly TRBD2 (6 bases). The V end was cut by 5 bases, the J end by 4 bases, with 15 bases between. Germline CDR1 is KGHSH and CDR2 is LQKENI. This CDR3 has 15 amino acids. The CDR3 loop is CASSSPAGSYNEQFF. In nucleotides, the CDR3 is TGTGCCAGCTCAAGCCCCGCCGGGAGTTACAATGAGCAGTTCTTC.

The V and J genes are TRBV9 and TRBJ1-2, with D maybe TRBD1 (5 bases). CDR3 length equals 14 residues. V dropped 0 bases and J dropped 7 bases, with 13 bases sitting between them. The germline V gene has CDR1 SGDLS and CDR2 YYNGEE. The CDR3 coding sequence is TGTGCCAGCAGCGTAGCTAGCGGGGCAGGTGGCTACACCTTC. This gives the protein CASSVASGAGGYTF.

The V call is TRBV19, the J call TRBJ1-5; 11 nucleotides line up with TRBD1. Per the germline V gene, CDR1 is LNHDA and CDR2 is SQIVND (reference sequence). The V and J ends lost 4 bases and 0 bases, in that order; junction bases with no gene match: 5. This CDR3 spans 17 amino acids. CDR3 in amino acids: CASSRRGTGGSNQPQHF. The CDR3 nucleotides read TGTGCCAGTAGTAGGAGGGGGACAGGGGGTAGCAATCAGCCCCAGCATTTT.

CDR3 sequence: CASSLGLASPDTQYF. CDR3 sequence (DNA): TGCGCCAGCAGCTTGGGCCTAGCCAGCCCAGATACGCAGTATTTT. The V call is TRBV5-1, the J call TRBJ2-3, with D perhaps matching TRBD2 (5 bases). The CDR3 covers 15 residues. Germline CDR1 is SGHRS and CDR2 is YFSETQ. Trimming took off 0 bases at V and 4 bases at J, with 12 bases between the two ends.

The rearrangement joins TRBV7-9 to TRBJ2-1; 14 bases match TRBD2. Germline CDR1 reads SEHNR; CDR2 reads FQNEAQ (reference sequence). This CDR3 spans 16 amino acids. V lost 5 bases, J lost 5 bases, and 5 bases stayed unmatched. The CDR3 loop reads CASSARLAGGHNEQFF. For the CDR3, the DNA is TGTGCCAGCAGCGCCCGACTAGCGGGAGGGCACAATGAGCAGTTCTTC.

The chain links TRBV9 to TRBJ2-1; 9 bases agree with TRBD2. This CDR3 is built from 15 residues. CDR1 SGDLS and CDR2 YYNGEE come from the germline V gene. The junction had 8 bases not matched to a gene; V was cut back by 4 bases and J by 6 bases. The CDR3 sequence: CASSPELAGSNEQFF. The DNA of the CDR3 is TGTGCCAGCAGCCCGGAGCTAGCGGGGAGCAATGAGCAGTTCTTC.

V is TRBV29-1 and J is TRBJ2-3; D call uncertain. This CDR3 is 12 amino acids long. Germline V CDR1 and CDR2: SQVTM, ANQGSEA. The V end was cut by 4 bases, the J end by 7 bases, with 12 bases between. The CDR3 is CSVVPGENTQYF. The CDR3 nucleotides are TGCAGCGTTGTTCCCGGAGAAAATACGCAGTATTTT.

The gene calls are TRBV7-9 and TRBJ2-1; D perhaps matches TRBD2 (6 bases). Germline V lookup: CDR1 SEHNR, CDR2 FQNEAQ (reference sequence). Deletions cut 5 bases from V and 10 bases from J, with 9 bases between. The CDR3 runs 11 residues. Written as DNA, the CDR3 is TGTGCCAGCAGCCGGACTATCGAGCAGTTCTTC. Translated: CASSRTIEQFF.

V is TRBV28 and J is TRBJ2-7; D may be TRBD1 (5 bases). V was cut by 10 bases and J by 3 bases, with 13 bases left in between. CDR1 and CDR2 (germline): MDHEN, SYDVKM. The CDR3 is made up of 12 amino acids. The CDR3: CATLDIHYEQYF. The CDR3 nucleotides read TGTGCCACCCTGGACATCCACTACGAGCAGTACTTC.

This chain connects TRBV13 to TRBJ2-1; 8 bases match TRBD1. The germline CDR1 and CDR2 sequences are PRHDT and FYEKMQ (reference sequence). Losses at the gene ends were 5 bases for V and 6 bases for J; bases not matched to a gene: 9. This CDR3 has 15 amino acids. The CDR3 here is CASSPATGVSNEQFF. In nucleotides, the CDR3 is TGTGCCAGCAGCCCAGCGACAGGGGTCTCCAATGAGCAGTTCTTC.

The rearrangement links TRBV4-2 to TRBJ2-7; D is undetermined. The CDR3 extends over 15 amino acids. The germline V gene encodes CDR1 LGHNA and CDR2 YNFKEQ. Trimming removed 0 bases at V and 0 bases at J, with 9 bases between. For the CDR3, the DNA is TGTGCCAGCAGCCAAGAATTAACAGACTCCTACGAGCAGTACTTC. It codes for CASSQELTDSYEQYF.

The gene calls are TRBV5-1 and TRBJ1-6; D is possibly TRBD1 (6 bases). The CDR3 runs 14 residues. Germline values: CDR1 SGHRS, CDR2 YFSETQ. V was trimmed by 4 bases and J by 5 bases, leaving 10 bases between them. This CDR3 is CASSGQGHNSPLHF. For the CDR3, the DNA is TGCGCCAGCAGCGGCCAGGGGCATAATTCACCCCTCCACTTT.

This clone was detected once. The chain joins TRBV5-4 to TRBJ1-2; 12 bases align to TRBD1. The trim removed 5 bases at V and 6 bases at J, leaving 20 bases unmatched. CDR1 is SGHNT and CDR2 is YYREEE in the germline V gene (reference sequence). The CDR3 is made up of 19 amino acids. In nucleotides, the CDR3 is TGTGCCAGCAGTCGAGGCGGGGGGACAGGGGGCACTCTGTCTGATGGCTACACCTTC. Residues: CASSRGGGTGGTLSDGYTF.

In its sample, this clone was seen once. The rearrangement links TRBV28 to TRBJ2-2, with a weak D call TRBD2 (6 bases). V dropped 8 bases and J dropped 0 bases, with 13 bases sitting between them. The CDR3 is 15 residues long. Per germline, CDR1 MDHEN and CDR2 SYDVKM. CDR3 bases: TGTGCCAGCGGCGGGGCACCCACGAACACCGGGGAGCTGTTTTTT. Translating it yields CASGGAPTNTGELFF.

This chain uses TRBV7-9 with TRBJ2-2; no clear D. The CDR3 length is 18 residues. V shed 5 bases and J shed 4 bases, with 23 bases lying between them. CDR1 is SEHNR and CDR2 is FQNEAQ in the germline V gene (reference sequence). Written as DNA, the CDR3 is TGTGCCAGCAGCCCATTGGCTAGGATACATCCGGGCACCGGGGAGCTGTTTTTT. Protein: CASSPLARIHPGTGELFF. The complete variable domain, with remaining parts taken from reference TRBV7-9 and TRBJ2-2, reads DTGVSQNPRHKITKRGQNVTFRCDPISEHNRLYWYRQTLGQGPEFLTYFQNEAQLEKSRLLSDRFSAERPKGSFSTLEIQRTEQGDSAMYLCASSPLARIHPGTGELFFGEGSRLTVL.

The chain links TRBV11-3 to TRBJ2-1; 13 nucleotides agree with TRBD2. This CDR3 contains 16 residues. V lost 5 bases, J lost 7 bases, and 8 bases stayed unmatched. From germline, CDR1 is SGHNT and CDR2 YENEEA. The CDR3 DNA sequence: TGTGCCAGCAGCCCTCGGACTAGCGGGAGTTTTAATGAGCAGTTCTTC. Residues: CASSPRTSGSFNEQFF. The whole variable domain, remainder taken from reference TRBV11-3 and TRBJ2-1, is EAGVVQSPRYKIIEKKQPVAFWCNPISGHNTLYWYLQNLGQGPELLIRYENEEAVDDSQLPKDRFSAERLKGVDSTLKIQPAELGDSAVYLCASSPRTSGSFNEQFFGPGTRLTVL.

The V call is TRBV18, the J call TRBJ1-2, with D maybe TRBD1 (6 bases). CDR1 and CDR2 (germline): KGHSH, LQKENI. There are 13 residues in the CDR3. V was clipped by 2 bases and J by 6 bases, with 10 bases between them. The chain's CDR3 is CASSPRGADGYTF. The CDR3 coding sequence is TGTGCCAGCTCACCAAGGGGGGCAGATGGCTACACCTTC.

The rearrangement links TRBV18 to TRBJ2-5, with TRBD1 as a possible D gene (5 bases). The CDR3 loop spans 16 amino acids. Germline V lookup: CDR1 KGHSH, CDR2 LQKENI. The V and J ends lost 8 bases and 0 bases respectively, with 19 bases between them. The CDR3 region has the DNA TGTGCCAGCCACCGAGGTTCAGGGAAAGACCAAGAGACCCAGTACTTC. Translated, it gives CASHRGSGKDQETQYF.

The gene calls are TRBV18 and TRBJ2-5; D is undetermined. Per germline, CDR1 KGHSH and CDR2 LQKENI. Trimming took 6 bases from V and 4 from J, leaving 12 bases between them. The CDR3 is 13 residues long. The CDR3 DNA is TGTGCCAGCTCCAGTAGCCCCTCAGAGACCCAGTACTTC. Its translation: CASSSSPSETQYF.

This rearrangement joins TRBV6-5 to TRBJ2-3; possible D gene TRBD1, 6 bases. The CDR3 contains 15 residues. Germline CDR1 MNHEY, CDR2 SVGAGI. V was cut by 6 bases and J by 8 bases, with 21 bases left in between. The CDR3 sequence: CASSPWGQWEGTQYF. CDR3 sequence (DNA): TGTGCCAGCAGCCCGTGGGGGCAGTGGGAAGGTACGCAGTATTTT.

The J gene is TRBJ2-7, the V gene TRBV6-5; TRBD1 agrees at 8 bases. Losses at the gene ends were 6 bases for V and 1 base for J; bases not matched to a gene: 8. The CDR3 contains 15 residues. Germline-derived CDR1 and CDR2 are MNHEY and SVGAGI. CDR3 region: CASRTQRTGSYEQYF. The CDR3 DNA sequence: TGTGCCAGCAGGACACAAAGGACAGGGTCCTACGAGCAGTACTTC.